These 4 T cell receptor beta chains came from one sample sequenced in a study of blood T cell repertoires in COVID-19. The assay was immunoSEQ multiplex PCR, and TCRdb's table has in-frame clones only and misses some. The data show roughly 400,000 clones, approximately 90% seen once. Input material: PBMCs or T cells enriched from blood (not recorded which). These receptors were obtained from a woman in her thirties or forties who had been exposed to COVID-19.

The sample holds one count of this clone. This chain connects TRBV25-1 to TRBJ2-1; 15 bases fit TRBD2. Germline CDR1 MGHDK, CDR2 SYGVNS. The CDR3 extends over 15 amino acids. Trimming cost V 7 bases and J 7 bases; bases outside gene matches: 5. The CDR3 spells CASNPGTSGGNEQFF. CDR3 in DNA: TGTGCCAGCAATCCGGGGACTAGCGGGGGGAATGAGCAGTTCTTC.

This clone was seen a single time. The chain uses TRBV6-1 and TRBJ2-7, with 7 nucleotides matching TRBD1. The germline V gene has CDR1 MNHNS and CDR2 SASEGT. V lost 2 bases and J lost 3; bases outside the gene matches: 10. The CDR3 has 16 residues. The CDR3 DNA is TGTGCCAGCAGTGAAAAACGACAGGGTTGGGTCTACGAGCAGTACTTC. Protein: CASSEKRQGWVYEQYF.

This chain joins TRBV9 and TRBJ1-2, with TRBD1 matching 8 bases. V lost 4 bases to trimming and J lost 8 bases; unmatched junction nucleotides: 7. The germline CDR1 and CDR2 sequences are SGDLS and YYNGEE. The CDR3 sequence is 13 residues long. The CDR3 DNA sequence: TGTGCCAGCAGCCTTGACAGGGGACACGGCTACACCTTC. Protein sequence: CASSLDRGHGYTF.

This clone was recorded once. The CDR3 sequence: CARSLRSGSSYNEQFF. The CDR3 DNA reads as TGTGCCAGAAGCTTGCGTAGCGGAAGCTCCTACAATGAGCAGTTCTTC. The rearrangement joins TRBV5-3 to TRBJ2-1; possibly TRBD2 for D (6 bases). TRBV5-3 is flagged as an ORF with uncertain function. V shed 1 base and J shed 0 bases, with 11 bases lying between them. This CDR3 spans 16 amino acids.